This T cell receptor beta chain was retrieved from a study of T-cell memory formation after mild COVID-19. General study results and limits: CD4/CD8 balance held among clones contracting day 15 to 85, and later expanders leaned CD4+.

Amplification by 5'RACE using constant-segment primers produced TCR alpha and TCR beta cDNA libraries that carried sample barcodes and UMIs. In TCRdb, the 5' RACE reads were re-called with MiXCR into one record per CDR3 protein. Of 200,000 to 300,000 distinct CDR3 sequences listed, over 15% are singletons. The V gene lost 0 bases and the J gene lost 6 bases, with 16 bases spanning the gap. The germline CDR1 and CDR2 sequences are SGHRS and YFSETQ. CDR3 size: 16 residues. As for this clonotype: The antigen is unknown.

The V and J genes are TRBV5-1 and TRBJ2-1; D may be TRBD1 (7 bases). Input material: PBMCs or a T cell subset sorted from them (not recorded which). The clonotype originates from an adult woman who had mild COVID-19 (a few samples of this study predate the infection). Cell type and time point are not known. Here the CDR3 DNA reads TGCGCCAGCAGCTTGGTTTTCAGGGGGGAGTCCAATGAGCAGTTCTTC. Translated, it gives CASSLVFRGESNEQFF. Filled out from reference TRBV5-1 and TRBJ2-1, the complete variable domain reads KAGVTQTPRYLIKTRGQQVTLSCSPISGHRSVSWYQQTPGQGLQFLFEYFSETQRNKGNFPGRFSGRQFSNSRSEMNVSTLELGDSALYLCASSLVFRGESNEQFFGPGTRLTVL.